The T cell receptor beta chain described here comes from a study of monozygotic twins with cystic fibrosis. Study-wide background: Library input was three micrograms of fragmented DNA, with approximately 15 PCR cycles.

Comments on this clone: Its antigen remains unknown.

General study points: In 13 of 16 pairs, V gene usage was closest to the co-twin's. Nucleotide-identical clonotype sharing was significantly higher within monozygotic CF twin pairs than between unrelated CF individuals.

CDR1 and CDR2 (germline): MGHDK, SYGVNS. This CDR3 spans 11 amino acids. V was trimmed by 3 bases and J by 3 bases, leaving 3 bases between them. Clones were sequenced by immunoSEQ multiplex PCR, and TCRdb holds only the in-frame ones, with some missing. This sample carries 15,000 to 25,000 clones, under 95% of them seen once, and the ten largest clones take around 1.5%. Sample: blood. The J gene is TRBJ2-7, the V gene TRBV25-1; D is unclear. This receptor was identified in a girl aged 2 to 9 with cystic fibrosis. The CDR3 region has the DNA TGTGCCAGCAGTGAGGTCTACGAGCAGTACTTC. It specifies CASSEVYEQYF.